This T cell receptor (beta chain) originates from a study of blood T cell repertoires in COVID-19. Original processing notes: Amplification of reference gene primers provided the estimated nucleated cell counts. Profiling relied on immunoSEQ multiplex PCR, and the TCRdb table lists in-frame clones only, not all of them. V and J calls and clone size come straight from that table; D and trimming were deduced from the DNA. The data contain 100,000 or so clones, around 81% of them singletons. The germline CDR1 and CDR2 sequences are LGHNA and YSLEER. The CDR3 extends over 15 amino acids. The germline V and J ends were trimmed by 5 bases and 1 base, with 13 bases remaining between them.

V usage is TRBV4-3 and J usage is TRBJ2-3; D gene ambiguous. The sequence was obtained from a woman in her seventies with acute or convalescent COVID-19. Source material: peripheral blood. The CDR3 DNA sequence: TGCGCCAGCAGCGTAGACTTTGCTGGCACAGATACGCAGTATTTT. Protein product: CASSVDFAGTDTQYF.